Listed below are T cell receptor beta chains from one sample, sequenced in a study of identical twins. A single record per CDR3 protein comes from TCRdb applying MiXCR to the 5' RACE reads. The table records a few hundred thousand distinct CDR3 sequences, about 8.9% of them present only once. These same records also appear under a second study, on yellow fever vaccine responses in identical twins.

Sequenced sample: CD8+ T cells sorted from blood. All receptors derive from a woman aged 18-29 years in good health. The CDR3 runs from the conserved cysteine through the conserved F or W. The D gene is left open where the match is weak. Size values are once, few and many counts, or a class for expanded clones, and some rows have none.

d_call	clone_size	v_call	j_call	cdr3_nt	cdr3_aa
-	-	TRBV27	TRBJ2-1	TGTGCCAGCAGTTCCCCCTGGTGGGAGACGCATGAGCAGTTCTTC	CASSSPWWETHEQFF
TRBD2	-	TRBV6-2/TRBV6-3	TRBJ2-5	TGTGCCAGCAGTCCCATGGGGGACTATCAGTACTTC	CASSPMGDYQYF
-	-	TRBV5-1	TRBJ1-1	TGCGCCAGCAGCTTGTCTGCGGTCGGGGTGAACACTGAAGCTTTCTTT	CASSLSAVGVNTEAFF
TRBD2	-	TRBV12-3/TRBV12-4	TRBJ2-7	TGTGCCAGCAGATTAGCGGGGGGGCCCCGCGAGCAGTACTTC	CASRLAGGPREQYF
TRBD1	few	TRBV28	TRBJ2-1	TGTGCCAGCACCTTGACAGGGATGGTCATTGGGCAGTTCTTC	CASTLTGMVIGQFF
TRBD2	-	TRBV7-2	TRBJ2-7	TGTGCCAGCAGCTTAGCTGGCGGGGGACCTTACGAGCAGTACTTC	CASSLAGGGPYEQYF
TRBD2	few	TRBV5-1	TRBJ2-5	TGCGCCAGCAGCTCGGGACTAGCGGCCAGGGGGGGACGAGAGACCCAGTACTTC	CASSSGLAARGGRETQYF
-	many	TRBV29-1	TRBJ2-1	TGCAGCGCGGCCAGCTCCTACAATGAGCAGTTCTTC	CSAASSYNEQFF
TRBD2	-	TRBV2	TRBJ2-1	TGTGCCAGCTTAAGGGGCACTAGCGGGATATACAATGAGCAGTTCTTC	CASLRGTSGIYNEQFF
-	few	TRBV6-2/TRBV6-3	TRBJ2-3	TGTGCCAGCAGTTACACAGGTCCCCCTCCGGATACGCAGTATTTT	CASSYTGPPPDTQYF
-	-	TRBV24-1	TRBJ1-5	TGTGCCACCATGGGGGGCGAAGGCAATCAGCCCCAGCATTTT	CATMGGEGNQPQHF
-	-	TRBV19	TRBJ2-6	TGTGCCAGTAGTATGAGGGCCCCGGCCAACGTCCTGACTTTC	CASSMRAPANVLTF
-	few	TRBV29-1	TRBJ2-1	TGCAGCGTTGAAATGCGGAGGTGGAATGAGCAGTTCTTC	CSVEMRRWNEQFF
TRBD1	-	TRBV3-1	TRBJ1-1	TGTGCCAGCAGCCCCGGACAGGGCTTGAACACTGAAGCTTTCTTT	CASSPGQGLNTEAFF
TRBD2	few	TRBV7-8	TRBJ2-1	TGTGCCAGCAGCTTAGATAGCGGGAGTTCCTACAATGAGCAGTTCTTC	CASSLDSGSSYNEQFF
TRBD1	few	TRBV12-3/TRBV12-4	TRBJ2-1	TGTGCCACCCGGGGGACAGGCAATGAGCAGTTCTTC	CATRGTGNEQFF
TRBD1	few	TRBV4-3	TRBJ1-2	TGCGCCAGCAGCCATGACAGGGGAGAGGTCTTTGGCTACACCTTC	CASSHDRGEVFGYTF
-	few	TRBV29-1	TRBJ2-2	TGCAGCGCGCCTCTGAACACCGGGGAGCTGTTTTTT	CSAPLNTGELFF
TRBD2	few	TRBV24-1	TRBJ2-1	TGTGCCACCAGTGATCCCCGACTAGCGGGCCCCCTCACGGGAAGAAATGAGCAGTTCTTC	CATSDPRLAGPLTGRNEQFF
-	-	TRBV9	TRBJ2-6	TGTGCCAGCAGCGTAAATTTGGCGGGCTCTGGGGCCAACGTCCTGACTTTC	CASSVNLAGSGANVLTF
-	-	TRBV28	TRBJ2-5	TGTGCCAGCAGTTTCCGACTAGGACAAGAGACCCAGTACTTC	CASSFRLGQETQYF
-	few	TRBV4-1	TRBJ2-2	TGCGCCAGCGGCAAAGATCCGCCCGGGTCCAACACCGGGGAGCTGTTTTTT	CASGKDPPGSNTGELFF
-	few	TRBV27	TRBJ1-4	TGTGCCAGCAGACCGGACCGGTCTAATGAAAAACTGTTTTTT	CASRPDRSNEKLFF
-	once	TRBV6-5	TRBJ2-5	TGTGCCAGCAGTTTACTGCGGACTCCTCAAGAGACCCAGTACTTC	CASSLLRTPQETQYF
TRBD1	few	TRBV28	TRBJ2-7	TGTGCCAGCAGCCCCGCGTCCCGGGACAGGGACTACGAGCAGTACTTC	CASSPASRDRDYEQYF
TRBD1	few	TRBV20-1	TRBJ2-3	TGCAGTGCCCCGAGGACAGGGGGCCCAAGCACAGATACGCAGTATTTT	CSAPRTGGPSTDTQYF
-	-	TRBV7-3	TRBJ2-2	TGTGCCAGCAGCAATCGGACGGAAAGAGCAACGAACACCGGGGAGCTGTTTTTT	CASSNRTERATNTGELFF
-	few	TRBV9	TRBJ1-4	TGTGCCAGCAGCTCGCAGACCGCAACTAATGAAAAACTGTTTTTT	CASSSQTATNEKLFF
-	few	TRBV4-3	TRBJ2-7	TGCGCCAGCAGCCAAGATCGAGGGGACACAGGTGGCGAGCAGTACTTC	CASSQDRGDTGGEQYF
-	many	TRBV6-5	TRBJ1-1	TGTGCCAGCAGTCCGGGGGGGGGTGAAGCTTTCTTT	CASSPGGGEAFF
-	few	TRBV19	TRBJ1-1	TGTGCCAGTAGTATAGCGGGACACCCGAACACTGAAGCTTTCTTT	CASSIAGHPNTEAFF
-	-	TRBV6-1	TRBJ2-7	TGTGCCAGCAGTGAAGCCTTGGAGGGGCTCACCTACGAGCAGTACTTC	CASSEALEGLTYEQYF
-	-	TRBV28	TRBJ2-7	TGTGCCAGCAGTTTAGGGCAGTCAGGGTGGCAGTACTTC	CASSLGQSGWQYF
TRBD2	-	TRBV20-1	TRBJ2-3	TGCAGTGCTAGGGGCCGTACTAGCGGGGGGGTCCCCACAGATACGCAGTATTTT	CSARGRTSGGVPTDTQYF